This T cell receptor beta chain comes out of a study of vaccination and CD4 T cells after COVID-19. Overall study findings and caveats: The researchers studied relatively few convalescent patients and omitted early post-infection timepoints.

In regard to this clonotype: The antigen is not known.

This sample's treatment: approximately nine-day PBMC culture with coronavirus spike peptide pools or control peptides (ViraFEST assay). Researchers collected the unexposed donor's CD4+ T cells before the COVID-19 pandemic (2011-2018). Oncomine TCR Beta short-read sequencing was applied to DNA from cultured CD4+ T cells. The authors extracted genomic DNA from cultured CD4+ T cells. From the PCR reads, TCRdb called clonotypes with MiXCR, one entry per CDR3 protein. Counted here are approximately 11,000 distinct CDR3 sequences, 30% to 50% occurring once; the ten biggest clones make up 20% to 25%. V shed 3 bases and J 6 bases; nucleotides not matched to a gene: 8. The CDR3 loop spans 15 amino acids. Germline lookup yields CDR1 ENHRY and CDR2 SYGVKD.

The sequence was collected from a human donor in good health. Sequencing was carried out using CD4+ T cells from blood, cultured in vitro. The J gene is TRBJ2-3, the V gene TRBV10-3; 8 nucleotides line up with TRBD2. CDR3 nucleotides: TGTGCCATCAGTGACCCAGCGGGAGTACGGGATACGCAGTATTTT. This gives the protein CAISDPAGVRDTQYF.